This TCR beta chain was found in a study of graft-versus-host responses after intestinal transplantation. Study summary: Isolated intestinal, liver-intestinal, or multivisceral transplants were what recipients had. Uniformly, recipients were administered anti-thymocyte globulin induction with subsequent tacrolimus and steroids for around three years.

There are 15 residues in the CDR3. Germline CDR1 SGDLS, CDR2 YYNGEE. The V gene lost 3 bases and the J gene lost 3 bases, with 13 bases spanning the gap. Whole-study findings and limits: Graft-versus-host to host-versus-graft clonal ratios in allografts were high in patients with graft-donor T cell macrochimerism. Recipient bone marrow held GvH clones, some seen earlier in ileum or blood.

TCRdb's copy holds only in-frame clones and misses some; the assay was immunoSEQ multiplex PCR. This repertoire shows more than 70,000 clones, 85% to 95% found once; its top ten account for roughly 0.39%. Comment on this clone: Its antigen is undetermined.

The sequence derives from a human donor who was the organ donor for an intestinal transplant. V gene TRBV9 combines with J gene TRBJ1-5; TRBD1 is a possible D gene (6 bases). This material consisted of unstimulated CD8+ T cells sorted from spleen or lymph node cells, taken before transplant. This chain's CDR3 is CASSAGTQTNQPQHF. The CDR3 nucleotides read TGTGCCAGCAGCGCGGGGACACAGACCAATCAGCCCCAGCATTTT.